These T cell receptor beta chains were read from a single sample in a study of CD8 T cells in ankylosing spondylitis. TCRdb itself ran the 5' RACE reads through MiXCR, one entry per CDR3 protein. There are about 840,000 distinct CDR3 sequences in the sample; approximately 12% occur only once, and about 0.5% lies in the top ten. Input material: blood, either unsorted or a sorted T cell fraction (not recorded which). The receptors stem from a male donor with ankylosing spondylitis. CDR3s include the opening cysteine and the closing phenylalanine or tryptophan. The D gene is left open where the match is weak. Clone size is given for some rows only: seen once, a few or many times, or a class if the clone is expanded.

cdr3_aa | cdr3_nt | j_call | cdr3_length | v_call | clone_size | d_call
CASSVDTEETQYF | TGTGCCAGCAGCGTGGACACTGAAGAGACCCAGTACTTC | TRBJ2-5 | 13 | TRBV9 | few | NA
CSARVFMVPGSPLHF | TGCAGTGCTAGAGTGTTTATGGTTCCAGGATCACCCCTCCACTTT | TRBJ1-6 | 15 | TRBV20-1 | few | NA
CASSYLVPPEAFF | TGTGCCAGCAGCTATTTAGTACCCCCTGAAGCTTTCTTT | TRBJ1-1 | 13 | TRBV7-9 | NA | NA
CASSLSGGVGDTQYF | TGTGCCAGCAGTCTTAGCGGGGGGGTTGGGGATACGCAGTATTTT | TRBJ2-3 | 15 | TRBV7-2 | many | TRBD2
CSVGGGATNEKLFF | TGCAGCGTTGGTGGGGGTGCAACTAATGAAAAACTGTTTTTT | TRBJ1-4 | 14 | TRBV29-1 | many | NA
CASSHGTGLYEQYF | TGTGCCAGCAGCCACGGGACTGGACTCTACGAGCAGTACTTC | TRBJ2-7 | 14 | TRBV12-3/TRBV12-4 | many | NA
CASSAGREPQHF | TGTGCCAGCAGTGCGGGAAGGGAGCCCCAGCATTTT | TRBJ1-5 | 12 | TRBV27 | NA | NA
CASSQEVGYEQYF | TGTGCCAGCAGCCAAGAGGTGGGTTACGAGCAGTACTTC | TRBJ2-7 | 13 | TRBV4-2 | few | NA
CSAGWGSGNNEQFF | TGCAGTGCCGGATGGGGGAGTGGGAACAATGAGCAGTTCTTC | TRBJ2-1 | 14 | TRBV20-1 | few | NA
CASSSRTGLGQETQYF | TGTGCCAGCAGTTCCCGGACAGGTTTAGGTCAAGAGACCCAGTACTTC | TRBJ2-5 | 16 | TRBV28 | NA | TRBD1
CASSFGDRETQYF | TGTGCCAGCAGCTTTGGGGACAGAGAGACCCAGTACTTC | TRBJ2-5 | 13 | TRBV7-6 | many | TRBD1
CASSTGTRRSPLHF | TGTGCCAGCAGCACCGGGACACGACGTTCACCCCTCCACTTT | TRBJ1-6 | 14 | TRBV5-6 | many | NA
CASTQQGANEQFF | TGTGCCAGCACCCAACAGGGGGCCAATGAGCAGTTCTTC | TRBJ2-1 | 13 | TRBV7-9 | NA | TRBD1
CASTPTRYTGELFF | TGTGCCAGCACCCCCACTAGATACACCGGGGAGCTGTTTTTT | TRBJ2-2 | 14 | TRBV2 | few | NA
CAISEKLAGGSNTGELFF | TGTGCCATCAGTGAGAAACTAGCGGGGGGGTCGAACACCGGGGAGCTGTTTTTT | TRBJ2-2 | 18 | TRBV10-3 | NA | TRBD2
CASSLRGVSTDTQYF | TGTGCCAGCAGCCTAAGAGGGGTGAGCACAGATACGCAGTATTTT | TRBJ2-3 | 15 | TRBV7-2 | few | NA
CASNPGLAGVGEQYF | TGCGCCAGCAACCCGGGACTAGCGGGAGTTGGGGAGCAGTACTTC | TRBJ2-7 | 15 | TRBV5-1 | few | TRBD2
CASSQDSFYNEQFF | TGCGCCAGCAGCCAGGACAGTTTCTACAATGAGCAGTTCTTC | TRBJ2-1 | 14 | TRBV4-3 | NA | NA
CATSERTGSEAFF | TGTGCCACCAGTGAGCGGACAGGGAGTGAAGCTTTCTTT | TRBJ1-1 | 13 | TRBV24-1 | NA | TRBD1
CASSLVGVHEQFF | TGTGCCAGCAGTTTAGTAGGGGTCCATGAGCAGTTCTTC | TRBJ2-1 | 13 | TRBV12-3/TRBV12-4 | many | NA
CASNRGDSPLHF | TGTGCCAGCAACCGGGGCGATTCACCCCTCCACTTT | TRBJ1-6 | 12 | TRBV6-2/TRBV6-3 | few | NA
CAISESDDSPLHF | TGTGCCATCAGTGAGTCGGATGATTCACCCCTCCACTTT | TRBJ1-6 | 13 | TRBV10-3 | many | NA
CASSSNRETQYF | TGTGCCAGCAGCTCGAATAGGGAGACCCAGTACTTC | TRBJ2-5 | 12 | TRBV7-2 | many | NA
CASSPRDSPWGELFF | TGTGCCAGCAGCCCCCGGGACAGCCCTTGGGGGGAGCTGTTTTTT | TRBJ2-2 | 15 | TRBV7-2 | few | TRBD1
CSARTSGVNEQYF | TGCAGTGCTAGAACCAGCGGGGTGAACGAGCAGTACTTC | TRBJ2-7 | 13 | TRBV20-1 | NA | TRBD2
CASSTPGQGQPQHF | TGTGCCAGCAGCACTCCGGGACAGGGGCAGCCCCAGCATTTT | TRBJ1-5 | 14 | TRBV5-6 | NA | TRBD1
CASRRTGAGDYEQYF | TGTGCCAGCAGAAGAACAGGGGCGGGAGACTACGAGCAGTACTTC | TRBJ2-7 | 15 | TRBV6-1 | few | NA
CATGQYNSPLHF | TGTGCCACCGGCCAGTATAATTCACCCCTCCACTTT | TRBJ1-6 | 12 | TRBV7-2 | few | NA
CASSQIDRGLDGYTF | TGCGCCAGCAGCCAAATCGACAGGGGCTTAGACGGCTACACCTTC | TRBJ1-2 | 15 | TRBV5-1 | NA | TRBD1
CSAREGDYGYTF | TGCAGTGCTAGGGAGGGGGACTATGGCTACACCTTC | TRBJ1-2 | 12 | TRBV20-1 | few | NA
CSASFRENIQYF | TGCAGTGCTAGCTTCCGGGAGAACATTCAGTACTTC | TRBJ2-4 | 12 | TRBV20-1 | many | NA
CSSLGRDEKLFF | TGCAGTTCCCTGGGACGGGATGAAAAACTGTTTTTT | TRBJ1-4 | 12 | TRBV20-1 | few | NA
CATSDSNYGYTF | TGTGCCACCAGTGACAGCAACTATGGCTACACCTTC | TRBJ1-2 | 12 | TRBV24-1 | NA | NA
CASSWMEGDNEQFF | TGTGCCAGCAGTTGGATGGAAGGCGACAATGAGCAGTTCTTC | TRBJ2-1 | 14 | TRBV12-3/TRBV12-4 | NA | NA
CSARNQGLATNEQFF | TGCAGTGCTAGAAATCAGGGACTAGCAACGAATGAGCAGTTCTTC | TRBJ2-1 | 15 | TRBV20-1 | few | TRBD2
CSVAPRARTYEQYF | TGCAGCGTTGCACCCAGGGCCCGAACCTACGAGCAGTACTTC | TRBJ2-7 | 14 | TRBV29-1 | many | NA
CASSLREGNIQYF | TGTGCCAGCAGCCTACGTGAGGGGAACATTCAGTACTTC | TRBJ2-4 | 13 | TRBV7-9 | NA | NA
CSVDTGSSYEQYF | TGCAGCGTTGATACGGGGAGCTCCTACGAGCAGTACTTC | TRBJ2-7 | 13 | TRBV29-1 | many | NA
CASSQEVGGEQYF | TGTGCCAGCAGCCAAGAGGTGGGCGGCGAGCAGTACTTC | TRBJ2-7 | 13 | TRBV4-2 | NA | NA
CASSFSGQAAGTEAFF | TGTGCCAGCAGCTTCTCGGGACAGGCGGCGGGGACTGAAGCTTTCTTT | TRBJ1-1 | 16 | TRBV7-8 | NA | TRBD1
CASSEERGTEAFF | TGTGCCAGCAGTGAAGAGCGGGGAACTGAAGCTTTCTTT | TRBJ1-1 | 13 | TRBV2 | few | NA
CASSPRGFGENTEAFF | TGTGCCAGCAGCCCGAGGGGGTTCGGGGAAAACACTGAAGCTTTCTTT | TRBJ1-1 | 16 | TRBV5-6 | NA | NA
CSVQRTGPVGRYQETQYF | TGCAGCGTTCAAAGGACAGGGCCCGTGGGGCGTTATCAAGAGACCCAGTACTTC | TRBJ2-5 | 18 | TRBV29-1 | NA | TRBD1
CATRQGKWDYGYTF | TGTGCCACCCGACAGGGTAAATGGGACTATGGCTACACCTTC | TRBJ1-2 | 14 | TRBV19 | few | TRBD1
CASSLPGPSDGYTF | TGTGCCAGCAGCCTCCCGGGACCGAGCGATGGCTACACCTTC | TRBJ1-2 | 14 | TRBV3-1 | many | NA
CSAGQQPQHF | TGCAGTGCTGGTCAACAGCCCCAGCATTTT | TRBJ1-5 | 10 | TRBV20-1 | few | NA
CASSQVGTGLNEKLFF | TGTGCCAGCAGCCAAGTCGGGACAGGCCTTAATGAAAAACTGTTTTTT | TRBJ1-4 | 16 | TRBV4-2 | NA | TRBD1
CASSVGQGFQETQYF | TGTGCCAGCTCAGTGGGACAGGGGTTCCAAGAGACCCAGTACTTC | TRBJ2-5 | 15 | TRBV18 | NA | TRBD1
CSALTGWGSPLHF | TGCAGTGCCTTGACAGGCTGGGGTTCACCCCTCCACTTT | TRBJ1-6 | 13 | TRBV20-1 | few | NA